The 22 T cell receptor beta chains given below trace back to one sample, sequenced in a study of cytomegalovirus exposure and HLA in healthy donors. The table came from immunoSEQ multiplex PCR; TCRdb's copy has only in-frame clones and leaves some out. The sample has roughly 180,000 clones; roughly 80% are singletons. The sample taken for sequencing was PBMCs. The receptors were sampled from a man younger than 35 in good health and CMV-seropositive.

This clone has more than one count but fewer than ten. The chain has TRBV2 and TRBJ1-4; TRBD1 matches at 7 bases. CDR1 and CDR2 from the germline V gene are SNHLY and FYNNEI. This CDR3 is 15 amino acids long. V dropped 3 bases and J dropped 6; count of bases not matched to a gene: 7. The CDR3 spells CASSDHRGWDEKLFF. The CDR3 DNA is TGTGCCAGCAGTGATCACAGGGGTTGGGATGAAAAACTGTTTTTT.

V is TRBV30 and J is TRBJ2-7, with a tentative D call TRBD1 (5 bases). Trimming removed 0 bases at V and 12 bases at J, with 12 bases between. Germline CDR1 and CDR2: GTSNPN and SVGIG (reference sequence). The CDR3 is made up of 11 amino acids. The CDR3 is CAWSVGQLRYF. The CDR3 nucleotides are TGTGCCTGGAGTGTAGGACAACTCCGGTACTTC. Variable domain in full (rest from reference TRBV30 and TRBJ2-7): SQTIHQWPATLVQPVGSPLSLECTVEGTSNPNLYWYRQAAGRGLQLLFYSVGIGQISSEVPQNLSASRPQDRQFILSSKKLLLSDSGFYLCAWSVGQLRYFGPGTRLTVT.

CDR3 amino acids: CASSLSGYNEQFF. In DNA, the CDR3 is TGTGCCAGCAGCCTAAGCGGGTACAATGAGCAGTTCTTC. This chain connects TRBV7-2 to TRBJ2-1, with a possible D match to TRBD2 (6 bases). The V and J ends lost 5 bases and 4 bases respectively, with 9 bases between them. CDR1 is SGHTA and CDR2 is FQGNSA in the germline V gene. This CDR3 contains 13 residues.

The V gene is TRBV29-1, the J gene TRBJ2-6, with D perhaps matching TRBD1 (6 bases). The CDR3 consists of 20 residues. Germline assignment: CDR1 SQVTM and CDR2 ANQGSEA. Trimming removed 0 bases from V and 0 bases from J, with 21 bases in between. The CDR3, as DNA: TGCAGCGTTGAAGATCGTTTCCTCCAGGGGTCTTCCTCTGGGGCCAACGTCCTGACTTTC. Protein: CSVEDRFLQGSSSGANVLTF.

V gene TRBV28 combines with J gene TRBJ2-1; no definite D call. Germline values: CDR1 MDHEN, CDR2 SYDVKM. V lost 4 bases, J lost 8 bases, and 15 bases lay in between. This CDR3 comprises 14 residues. CDR3 region: CASSSYYLVDEQFF. CDR3 in DNA: TGTGCCAGCAGTTCTTACTACCTTGTGGATGAGCAGTTCTTC.

This clone was detected once. The chain joins TRBV11-2 to TRBJ1-1, with D possibly TRBD1 on 5 matching bases. The CDR3 is made up of 15 amino acids. Deletions cut 2 bases from V and 0 bases from J, with 10 bases between. Germline V CDR1 and CDR2: SGHAT, FQNNGV. The CDR3 protein is CASSLYRNMNTEAFF. The CDR3 DNA sequence: TGTGCCAGCAGCTTATACAGGAATATGAACACTGAAGCTTTCTTT.

This chain uses TRBV18 with TRBJ1-2, with 9 bases aligning to TRBD1. The CDR3 totals 16 residues. The V and J ends lost 3 bases and 7 bases, in that order; junction bases with no gene match: 12. The germline V gene has CDR1 KGHSH and CDR2 LQKENI. CDR3 in amino acids: CASSPGSGQGKSGYTF. In nucleotides, the CDR3 is TGTGCCAGCTCACCTGGGTCTGGACAGGGGAAAAGTGGCTACACCTTC.

The rearrangement links TRBV5-1 to TRBJ2-5, with 8 bases fitting TRBD2. The V gene end was trimmed by 5 bases and the J gene end by 5 bases; junction bases not matched to a gene: 8. The CDR3 is made up of 14 amino acids. CDR1 and CDR2 from the germline V gene are SGHRS and YFSETQ. In DNA form, the CDR3 reads TGCGCCAGCAGATCCAGCGGGAGCGTTGAGACCCAGTACTTC. Translated: CASRSSGSVETQYF.

The CDR3 region has the DNA TGTGCCAGCGGTACTAGCGGGAGAGGGGTGGATGAGCAGTTCTTC. Its translation is CASGTSGRGVDEQFF. The chain employs TRBV9 and TRBJ2-1; 11 bases agree with TRBD2. The V segment lost 7 bases and the J segment 8 bases; nucleotides outside the gene matches: 11. This CDR3 comprises 15 residues. Germline V gives CDR1 SGDLS, CDR2 YYNGEE. The full variable domain, rest sourced from reference TRBV9 and TRBJ2-1, is DSGVTQTPKHLITATGQRVTLRCSPRSGDLSVYWYQQSLDQGLQFLIQYYNGEERAKGNILERFSAQQFPDLHSELNLSSLELGDSALYFCASGTSGRGVDEQFFGPGTRLTVL.

The genes are TRBV18 and TRBJ2-5; no clear D gene. Trimming removed 3 bases from V and 7 bases from J, with 15 bases in between. CDR3 length: 14 residues. In germline, CDR1 is KGHSH, CDR2 LQKENI. The CDR3 DNA reads TGTGCCAGCTCACCCGCCCAGCGCACCGGGACCCAGTACTTC. Translating it yields CASSPAQRTGTQYF.

This clone was counted between two and nine times. DNA for the CDR3: TGTGCCAGCAGTATAGGGGTCGAGCAGTACTTC. It translates to CASSIGVEQYF. The chain links TRBV27 to TRBJ2-7; TRBD1 is a possible D gene (5 bases). The CDR3 covers 11 residues. Germline CDR1 and CDR2: MNHEY and SMNVEV (reference sequence). V dropped 5 bases and J dropped 6 bases, with 8 bases sitting between them.

The J gene is TRBJ2-3, the V gene TRBV9, with D possibly TRBD2 on 5 matching bases. Germline V gene sequence: CDR1 SGDLS, CDR2 YYNGEE. This CDR3 has 14 residues. V was clipped by 2 bases and J by 6 bases, with 13 bases between them. The CDR3: CASSVYLASDTQYF. CDR3 nucleotides: TGTGCCAGCAGCGTTTACCTAGCATCCGATACGCAGTATTTT.

The CDR3 loop reads CASSLDRGGTEAFF. CDR3 coding DNA: TGCGCCAGCAGCTTGGACAGGGGGGGGACTGAAGCTTTCTTT. The chain employs TRBV5-1 and TRBJ1-1; 8 nucleotides agree with TRBD1. The CDR3 has 14 amino acids. J was trimmed by 5 bases and V by 0 bases; bases with no gene match: 3. Germline CDR1 SGHRS, CDR2 YFSETQ.

This chain links TRBV30 with TRBJ1-3; maybe TRBD1 (5 bases). The V end lost 5 bases, the J end lost 3 bases, and 17 bases lay between the germline ends. The CDR3 runs 15 residues. CDR1 GTSNPN and CDR2 SVGIG come from the germline V gene (reference sequence). Here the CDR3 DNA reads TGTGCCTGGTATCAGAGGACAAGTGGTGGAAACACCATATATTTT. Its protein is CAWYQRTSGGNTIYF.

The J gene is TRBJ1-2, the V gene TRBV2, with a weak D call TRBD1 (6 bases). V gave up 2 bases and J gave up 8 bases, with 12 bases separating them. The CDR3 sequence is 13 residues long. Germline CDR1 reads SNHLY; CDR2 reads FYNNEI. The CDR3 spells CASSEYSGAGYTF. The CDR3 coding sequence is TGTGCCAGCAGTGAATACTCAGGGGCCGGCTACACCTTC.

This chain connects TRBV6-6 to TRBJ2-3; 11 nucleotides align to TRBD2. The CDR3 is 14 residues long. Germline V gene sequence: CDR1 MNHNY, CDR2 SVGAGI (reference sequence). After removal of 4 bases from V and 5 bases from J, the junction contained 2 bases not matched to a gene. The CDR3 loop reads CASSLAGGQDTQYF. The CDR3 region has the DNA TGTGCCAGCAGTTTAGCGGGAGGGCAAGATACGCAGTATTTT.

The CDR3 bases are TGTGCCAGCAGCTTGGGGTTAGCGGGAGCGATCGGGGAGCTGTTTTTT. Encoded protein: CASSLGLAGAIGELFF. V usage is TRBV5-4 and J usage is TRBJ2-2, with 9 bases fitting TRBD2. The germline V gene encodes CDR1 SGHNT and CDR2 YYREEE (reference sequence). Trimming at V came to 0 bases and at J to 7 bases, leaving 7 bases not matched to a gene. The CDR3 is made up of 16 amino acids.

V and J are TRBV29-1 and TRBJ2-2, with 7 bases aligning to TRBD2. The CDR3 sequence is 17 residues long. Trimming took 6 bases from V and 5 from J; bases not matched to a gene: 18. Germline V gene data show CDR1 as SQVTM and CDR2 as ANQGSEA. In DNA, the CDR3 is TGCAGCGTCCCTAGCGGAGCACATACAAAGTTTACCGGGGAGCTGTTTTTT. Amino acids: CSVPSGAHTKFTGELFF.

V usage is TRBV7-2 and J usage is TRBJ1-5; no definite D call. V lost 5 bases, J lost 2 bases, and 22 bases lay in between. The CDR3 extends over 18 amino acids. Per germline, CDR1 SGHTA and CDR2 FQGNSA. DNA of the CDR3: TGTGCCAGCAGCCTTAGTAGACTAGTAGAGAAAGGCAATCAGCCCCAGCATTTT. The encoded protein is CASSLSRLVEKGNQPQHF. Full variable domain (remainder filled in from reference TRBV7-2 and TRBJ1-5): GAGVSQSPSNKVTEKGKDVELRCDPISGHTALYWYRQSLGQGLEFLIYFQGNSAPDKSGLPSDRFSAERTGGSVSTLTIQRTQQEDSAVYLCASSLSRLVEKGNQPQHFGDGTRLSIL.

In its sample, this clone was seen a few times. The sample contains more than one DNA sequence encoding this CDR3. The chain joins TRBV30 to TRBJ1-5, with no clear D. Per germline, CDR1 GTSNPN and CDR2 SVGIG (reference sequence). The CDR3 covers 12 residues. V dropped 0 bases and J dropped 4 bases, with 4 bases sitting between them. The CDR3 DNA follows: TGTGCCTGGAGTGTACAGAATCAGCCCCAGCATTTT. It encodes CAWSVQNQPQHF.

As to this clone: Additional DNA sequences in this sample encode the identical CDR3. The chain has TRBV6-5 and TRBJ1-5; D gene uncertain. The germline gives CDR1 MNHEY, CDR2 SVGAGI. This CDR3 has 14 amino acids. Trimming removed 0 bases from V and 8 bases from J, with 11 bases in between. CDR3: CASSYSTGREPQHF. CDR3 DNA: TGTGCCAGCAGTTACTCGACGGGGAGGGAGCCCCAGCATTTT.

This chain connects TRBV4-1 to TRBJ2-1, with D possibly being TRBD2 (6 bases). In germline, CDR1 is MGHRA, CDR2 YSYEKL. The CDR3 has 15 residues. The V gene lost 4 bases and the J gene lost 0 bases, with 10 bases spanning the gap. The CDR3 protein is CASSRMGGSYNEQFF. CDR3 coding DNA: TGCGCCAGCAGCCGCATGGGGGGCTCCTACAATGAGCAGTTCTTC.